This entry lists 10 T cell receptor beta chains sequenced from one sample in a study of tumor and adjacent non-tumor tissue in lung cancer. This sample's RNA came from whole unsorted tissue. A modified ARM-PCR protocol with three rounds of nested PCR amplified TCRbeta. TCRdb reprocessed the multiplex PCR reads via MiXCR and lists one record per CDR3 protein. Of under 150,000 distinct CDR3 sequences in the sample, around 60% were seen once. Sequenced material: lung tumor tissue. These TCRs come from a man aged 55-75 years with small cell lung cancer.

V and J are TRBV11-2 and TRBJ2-3; D gene unclear. Germline CDR1 SGHAT, CDR2 FQNNGV. The ends were cut back, 3 bases at V and 15 bases at J, with 25 bases in the middle. This CDR3 is built from 15 residues. The chain's CDR3 is CASSFTGYYTDTNYF. The CDR3 DNA reads TGTGCCAGCAGCTTTACCGGGTATTACACAGATACGAATTATTTT.

As regards this clonotype: This may arise from a read error, as a much more abundant clone is one base away. No conserved phenylalanine or tryptophan is present at the end of the CDR3, so a read error is the likely explanation. V and J are TRBV11-2 and TRBJ1-1; the D gene is possibly TRBD1 (5 bases). The CDR3 loop spans 11 amino acids. Germline V gene sequence: CDR1 SGHAT, CDR2 FQNNGV. V was shortened by 1 base and J by 10 bases, with 7 bases between the two germline ends. Here the CDR3 DNA reads TGTGCCAGCAGCTTAGGGGGGGGAGCTTTCCTT. Protein: CASSLGGGAFL.

As regards this clonotype: The junction shows a germline mismatch at one end, possibly a read error. The chain employs TRBV20-1 and TRBJ1-4; 7 nucleotides line up with TRBD1. The CDR3 loop spans 14 amino acids. The germline V gene has CDR1 DFQATT and CDR2 SNEGSKA (reference sequence). In DNA, the CDR3 is TGCAGTGTTAGAGCGGGACAGCCTAATGAAAAACCGTTTTTT. It codes for CSVRAGQPNEKPFF.

As regards this clonotype: This clone may be a read error of a much larger clone one base away. This chain links TRBV12-3 or TRBV12-4 with TRBJ1-5; D unresolved. The CDR3 extends over 13 amino acids. The germline V and J ends were trimmed by 7 bases and 9 bases, with 16 bases remaining between them. The CDR3 DNA reads TGTGCCAGCAACTTGTCCCGTATAAGGCCCCAGCATTTT. Amino acid sequence: CASNLSRIRPQHF.

V gene TRBV6-1 combines with J gene TRBJ2-7; D not certain. The CDR3 consists of 10 residues. V lost 8 bases and J lost 5, with 7 bases in between. Germline V gene lookup returns CDR1 MNHNS and CDR2 SASEGT. This CDR3 reads CASGHDEQYV. The CDR3 DNA reads as TGTGCCAGCGGTCATGACGAGCAGTACGTC.

Remarks on this clonotype: A read error may explain this, as a much larger clone is one base away. This sequence joins TRBV11-2 and TRBJ2-3; TRBD1 matches at 7 bases. Germline V gene lookup returns CDR1 SGHAT and CDR2 FQNNGV. The CDR3 contains 17 residues. The V segment lost 7 bases and the J segment 0 bases; nucleotides outside the gene matches: 13. The CDR3: CASTVGLGQISTDTQYF. DNA of the CDR3: TGTGCCAGCACCGTGGGGCTGGGACAGATCAGCACAGATACGCAGTATTTT.

For this clonotype: Germline and junction disagree at one end, which may indicate a read error. The gene calls are TRBV5-4 and TRBJ2-3; D perhaps matches TRBD1 (6 bases). Looked up from germline, CDR1 is SGHNT and CDR2 is YYREEE (reference sequence). This CDR3 region has 15 residues. The CDR3 spells CPSSTGHSGLDTQYF. The DNA of the CDR3 is TGTCCCAGCAGCACGGGACACTCGGGCCTCGATACCCAGTATTTT.

This chain uses TRBV28 with TRBJ2-7, with D perhaps matching TRBD2 (5 bases). The germline V and J ends were trimmed by 5 bases and 2 bases, with 31 bases remaining between them. This CDR3 is built from 20 residues. Per germline, CDR1 MDHEN and CDR2 SYDVKM. The DNA for the CDR3 is TGTGCCAGCAGTCCAAACCCCGGGAAAACTGGGGAGCAACGGCCCTACGAGCAGTACTTC. Its translation: CASSPNPGKTGEQRPYEQYF.

With respect to this clonotype: A much larger clonotype is one base distant, so this may be a read error. The chain links TRBV7-9 to TRBJ2-4, with 9 bases aligning to TRBD1. The CDR3 has 15 residues. The V gene's germline CDR1 is SEHNR and CDR2 FQNEAQ (reference sequence). Trimming took 7 bases from V and 6 from J; bases not matched to a gene: 10. CDR3 sequence (DNA): TGTGCCAGCAACCAGGGCGGGACAGGGATAAACATTCAGTACTTC. Its translation: CASNQGGTGINIQYF. Using reference TRBV7-9 and TRBJ2-4 for the parts outside the CDR3, the full variable domain is DTGVSQNPRHKITKRGQNVTFRCDPISEHNRLYWYRQTLGQGPEFLTYFQNEAQLEKSRLLSDRFSAERPKGSFSTLEIQRTEQGDSAMYLCASNQGGTGINIQYFGAGTRLSVL.

This clonotype came up once. Since no conserved phenylalanine or tryptophan closes the CDR3, a read error is the likely cause. V gene TRBV11-2 combines with J gene TRBJ2-5, with 7 positions matching TRBD1. In germline, CDR1 is SGHAT, CDR2 FQNNGV. The CDR3 runs 15 residues. V lost 6 bases, J lost 4 bases, and 11 bases stayed unmatched. The CDR3 nucleotides read TGTGCCAGCAGTCCCACCGGGACAGCTGGAGAGACCCAGTACCTC. Translated: CASSPTGTAGETQYL.